This entry concerns a single T cell receptor beta chain. The data were taken from a study of blood T cell repertoires in COVID-19. As for the study in general: In each case, the material was cDNA or gDNA derived from T cells, B-cell-depleted T cells, or PBMCs.

This CDR3 is 15 amino acids long. Trimming cost V 6 bases and J 7 bases; bases outside gene matches: 9. Germline V gene data show CDR1 as MDHEN and CDR2 as SYDVKM. Per the original methods: Cell counts per sample came from amplifying reference gene primers. Only in-frame clones appear in the TCRdb table, and some are missing; sequencing was by immunoSEQ multiplex PCR. V and J calls and clone size are copied from that table; D and trimming were computed from the DNA. This table has about 87,000 clones, under 85% appearing once. This chain joins TRBV28 and TRBJ2-1, with TRBD2 matching 10 bases. Material for sequencing was peripheral blood. This receptor was obtained from a woman aged 70-85 years with acute or convalescent COVID-19. This CDR3 reads CASRPQRGGRNEQFF. The CDR3 DNA reads as TGTGCCAGCAGACCCCAGCGGGGGGGCCGAAATGAGCAGTTCTTC.